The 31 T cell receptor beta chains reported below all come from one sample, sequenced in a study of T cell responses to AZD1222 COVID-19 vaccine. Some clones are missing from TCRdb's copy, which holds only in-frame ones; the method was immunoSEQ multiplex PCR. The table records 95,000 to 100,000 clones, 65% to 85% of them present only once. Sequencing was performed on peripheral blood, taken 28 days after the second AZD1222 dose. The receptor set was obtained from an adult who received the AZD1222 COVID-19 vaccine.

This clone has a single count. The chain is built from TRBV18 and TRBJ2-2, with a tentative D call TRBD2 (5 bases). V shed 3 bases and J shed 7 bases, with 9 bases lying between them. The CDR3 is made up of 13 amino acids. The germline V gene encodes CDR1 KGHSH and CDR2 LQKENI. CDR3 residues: CASSPSEDGELFF. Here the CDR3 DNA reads TGTGCCAGCTCACCCTCGGAGGACGGGGAGCTGTTTTTT.

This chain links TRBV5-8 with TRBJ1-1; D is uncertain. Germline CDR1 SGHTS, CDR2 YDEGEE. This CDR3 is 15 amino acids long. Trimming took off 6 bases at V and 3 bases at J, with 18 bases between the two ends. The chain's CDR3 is CASMGNRVGDTEAFF. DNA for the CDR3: TGTGCCAGCATGGGAAATCGGGTGGGAGACACTGAAGCTTTCTTT.

The CDR3 is CAWSVVTGKSTF. For the CDR3, the DNA is TGTGCCTGGAGTGTAGTTACAGGAAAATCCACCTTC. The chain carries TRBV30 and TRBJ1-2; D possibly corresponds to TRBD1 (5 bases). Trimming stripped 0 bases from V and 13 bases from J, with 15 bases between. The CDR3 contains 12 residues. Germline V gene lookup returns CDR1 GTSNPN and CDR2 SVGIG (reference sequence).

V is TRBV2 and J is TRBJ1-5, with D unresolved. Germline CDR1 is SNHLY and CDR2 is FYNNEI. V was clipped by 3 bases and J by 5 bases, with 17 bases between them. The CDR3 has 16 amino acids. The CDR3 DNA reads TGTGCCAGCAGTGATGGAGTTGGAGCGGGAGATCAGCCCCAGCATTTT. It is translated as CASSDGVGAGDQPQHF.

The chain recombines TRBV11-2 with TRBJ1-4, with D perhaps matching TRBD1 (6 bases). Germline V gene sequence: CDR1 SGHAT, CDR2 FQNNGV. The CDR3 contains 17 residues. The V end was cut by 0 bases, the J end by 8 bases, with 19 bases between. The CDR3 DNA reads TGTGCCAGCAGCTTAGATCCGATTGGGGGGCGATGGGAAAAACTGTTTTTT. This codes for CASSLDPIGGRWEKLFF. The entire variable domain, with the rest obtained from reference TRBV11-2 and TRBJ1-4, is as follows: EAGVAQSPRYKIIEKRQSVAFWCNPISGHATLYWYQQILGQGPKLLIQFQNNGVVDDSQLPKDRFSAERLKGVDSTLKIQPAKLEDSAVYLCASSLDPIGGRWEKLFFGSGTQLSVL.

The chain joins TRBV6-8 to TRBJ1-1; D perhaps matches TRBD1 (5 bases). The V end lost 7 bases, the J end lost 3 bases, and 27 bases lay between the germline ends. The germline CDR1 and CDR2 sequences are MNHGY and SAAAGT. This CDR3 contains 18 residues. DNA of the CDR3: TGTGCCAGCACCCACTTACCCCGGGACGTAAATCAACACACTGAAGCTTTCTTT. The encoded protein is CASTHLPRDVNQHTEAFF.

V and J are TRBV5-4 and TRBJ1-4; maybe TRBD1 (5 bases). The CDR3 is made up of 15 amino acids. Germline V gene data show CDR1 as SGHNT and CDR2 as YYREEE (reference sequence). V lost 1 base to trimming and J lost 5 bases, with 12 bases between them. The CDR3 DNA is TGTGCCAGCAGCTTGCCCGGGGGACCGAATGAAAAACTGTTTTTT. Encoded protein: CASSLPGGPNEKLFF.

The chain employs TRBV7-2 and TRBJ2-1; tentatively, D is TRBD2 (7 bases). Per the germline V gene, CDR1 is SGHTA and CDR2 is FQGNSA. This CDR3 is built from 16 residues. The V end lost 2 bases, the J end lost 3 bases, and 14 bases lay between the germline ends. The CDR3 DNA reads TGTGCCAGCAGCTTATGGGCGGGGGACATCTACAATGAGCAGTTCTTC. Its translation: CASSLWAGDIYNEQFF.

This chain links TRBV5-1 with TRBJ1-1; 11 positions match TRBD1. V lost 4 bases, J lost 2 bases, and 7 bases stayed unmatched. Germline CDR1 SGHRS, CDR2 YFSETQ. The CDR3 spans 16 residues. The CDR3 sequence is CASSPGQGALNTEAFF. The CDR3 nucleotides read TGCGCCAGCAGCCCCGGACAGGGGGCCCTAAACACTGAAGCTTTCTTT.

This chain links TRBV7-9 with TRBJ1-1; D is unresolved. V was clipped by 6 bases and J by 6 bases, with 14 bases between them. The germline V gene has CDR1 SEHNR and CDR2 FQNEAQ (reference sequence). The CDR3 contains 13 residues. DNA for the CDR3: TGTGCCAGCAGTCGATTTGAAGACGCTGAAGCTTTCTTT. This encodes CASSRFEDAEAFF. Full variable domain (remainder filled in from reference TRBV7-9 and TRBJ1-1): DTGVSQNPRHKITKRGQNVTFRCDPISEHNRLYWYRQTLGQGPEFLTYFQNEAQLEKSRLLSDRFSAERPKGSFSTLEIQRTEQGDSAMYLCASSRFEDAEAFFGQGTRLTVV.

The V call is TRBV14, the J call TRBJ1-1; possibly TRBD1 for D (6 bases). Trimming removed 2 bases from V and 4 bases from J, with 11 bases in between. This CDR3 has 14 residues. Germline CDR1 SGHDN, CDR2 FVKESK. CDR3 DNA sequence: TGTGCCAGCAGCCAATTGACAGGAGGCACTGAAGCTTTCTTT. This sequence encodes CASSQLTGGTEAFF.

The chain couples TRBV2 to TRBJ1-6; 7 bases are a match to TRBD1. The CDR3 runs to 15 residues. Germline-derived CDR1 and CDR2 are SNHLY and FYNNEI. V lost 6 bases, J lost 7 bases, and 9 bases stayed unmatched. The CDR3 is CASSVGTALNSPLHF. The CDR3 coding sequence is TGTGCCAGCAGCGTAGGGACAGCACTCAATTCACCCCTCCACTTT. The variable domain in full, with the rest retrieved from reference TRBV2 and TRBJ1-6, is EPEVTQTPSHQVTQMGQEVILRCVPISNHLYFYWYRQILGQKVEFLVSFYNNEISEKSEIFDDQFSVERPDGSNFTLKIRSTKLEDSAMYFCASSVGTALNSPLHFGNGTRLTVT.

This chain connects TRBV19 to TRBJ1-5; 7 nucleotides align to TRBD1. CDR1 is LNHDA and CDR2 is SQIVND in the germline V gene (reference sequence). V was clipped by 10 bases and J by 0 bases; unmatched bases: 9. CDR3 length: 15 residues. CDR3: CAIYHRGDSNQPQHF. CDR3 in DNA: TGTGCCATCTACCACAGGGGTGATAGCAATCAGCCCCAGCATTTT.

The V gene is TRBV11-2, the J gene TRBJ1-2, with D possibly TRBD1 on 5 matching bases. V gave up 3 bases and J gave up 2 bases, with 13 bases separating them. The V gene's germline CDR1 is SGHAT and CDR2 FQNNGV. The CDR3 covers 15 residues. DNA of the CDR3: TGTGCCAGCAGCTTGCCGAGTGCAGGGAACTATGGCTACACCTTC. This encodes CASSLPSAGNYGYTF.

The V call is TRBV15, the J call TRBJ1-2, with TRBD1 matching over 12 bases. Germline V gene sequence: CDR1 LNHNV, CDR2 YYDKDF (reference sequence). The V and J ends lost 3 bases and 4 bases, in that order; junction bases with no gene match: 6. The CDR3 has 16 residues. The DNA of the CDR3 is TGTGCCACCAGCAGGTGGGGACAGGGGGCGGGCTATGGCTACACCTTC. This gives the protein CATSRWGQGAGYGYTF.

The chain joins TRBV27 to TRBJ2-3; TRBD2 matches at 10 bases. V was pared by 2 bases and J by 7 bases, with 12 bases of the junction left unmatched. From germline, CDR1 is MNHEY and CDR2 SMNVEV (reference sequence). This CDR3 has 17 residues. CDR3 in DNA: TGTGCCAGCAGTTTAACCCCTCTGAGCGGGGGGGGACATACGCAGTATTTT. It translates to CASSLTPLSGGGHTQYF.

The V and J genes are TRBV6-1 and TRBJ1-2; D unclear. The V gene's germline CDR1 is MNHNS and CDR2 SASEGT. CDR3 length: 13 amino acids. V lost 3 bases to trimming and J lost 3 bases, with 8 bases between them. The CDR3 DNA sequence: TGTGCCAGCAGTGAGAGAGAGTACTATGGCTACACCTTC. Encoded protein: CASSEREYYGYTF.

CDR3 sequence (DNA): TGTGCCAGTACCGAGTTCGGCAATCAGCCCCAGCATTTT. Translating it yields CASTEFGNQPQHF. This chain uses TRBV19 with TRBJ1-5; no definite D call. Trimming took 7 bases from V and 2 from J, leaving 9 bases between them. The length of the CDR3 is 13 residues. The germline CDR1 and CDR2 sequences are LNHDA and SQIVND (reference sequence).

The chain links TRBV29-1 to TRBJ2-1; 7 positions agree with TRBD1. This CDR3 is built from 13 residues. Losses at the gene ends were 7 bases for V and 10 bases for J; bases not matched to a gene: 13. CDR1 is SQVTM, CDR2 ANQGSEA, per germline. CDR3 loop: CSARQGITGEQFF. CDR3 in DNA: TGCAGCGCCCGACAGGGTATCACAGGGGAGCAGTTCTTC.

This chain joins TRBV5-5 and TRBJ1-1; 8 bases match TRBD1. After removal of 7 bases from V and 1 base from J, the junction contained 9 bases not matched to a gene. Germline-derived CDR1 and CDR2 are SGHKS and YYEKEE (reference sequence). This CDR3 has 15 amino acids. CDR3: CASGQGPTRNTEAFF. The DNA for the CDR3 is TGTGCCAGCGGACAGGGCCCTACACGGAACACTGAAGCTTTCTTT.

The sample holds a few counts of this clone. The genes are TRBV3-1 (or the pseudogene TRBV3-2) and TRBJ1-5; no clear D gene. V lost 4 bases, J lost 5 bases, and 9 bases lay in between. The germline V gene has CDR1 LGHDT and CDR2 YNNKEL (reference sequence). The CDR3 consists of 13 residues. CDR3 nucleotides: TGTGCCAGCAGCCTCGGACGGGATCAGCCCCAGCATTTT. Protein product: CASSLGRDQPQHF.

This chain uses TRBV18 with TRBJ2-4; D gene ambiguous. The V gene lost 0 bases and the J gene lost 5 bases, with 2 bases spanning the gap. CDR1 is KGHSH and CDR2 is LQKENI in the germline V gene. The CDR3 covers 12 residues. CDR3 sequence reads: CASSPPQNIQYF. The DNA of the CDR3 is TGTGCCAGCTCACCACCCCAAAACATTCAGTACTTC.

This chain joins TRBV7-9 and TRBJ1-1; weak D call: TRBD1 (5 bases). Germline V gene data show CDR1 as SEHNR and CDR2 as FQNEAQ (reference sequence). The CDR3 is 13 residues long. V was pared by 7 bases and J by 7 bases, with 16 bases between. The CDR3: CASNQGWELEAFF. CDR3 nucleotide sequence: TGTGCCAGCAACCAGGGTTGGGAGCTTGAAGCTTTCTTT.

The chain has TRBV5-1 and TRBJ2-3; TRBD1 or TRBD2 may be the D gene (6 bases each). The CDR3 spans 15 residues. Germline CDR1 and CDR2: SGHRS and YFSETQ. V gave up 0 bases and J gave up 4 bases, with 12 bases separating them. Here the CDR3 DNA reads TGCGCCAGCAGCTTGGAAAACAGGGAGGCAGATACGCAGTATTTT. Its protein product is CASSLENREADTQYF.

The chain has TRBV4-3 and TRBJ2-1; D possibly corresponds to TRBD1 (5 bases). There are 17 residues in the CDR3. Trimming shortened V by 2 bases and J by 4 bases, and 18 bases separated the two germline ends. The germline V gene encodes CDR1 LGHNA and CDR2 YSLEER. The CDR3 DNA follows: TGCGCCAGCAGCCAACAAGCTCTTAGACAGCTTTACAATGAGCAGTTCTTC. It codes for CASSQQALRQLYNEQFF.

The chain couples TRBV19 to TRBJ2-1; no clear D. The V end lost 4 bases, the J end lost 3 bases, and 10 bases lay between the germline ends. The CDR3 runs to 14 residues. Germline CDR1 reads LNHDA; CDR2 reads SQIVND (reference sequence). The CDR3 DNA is TGTGCCAGTAGTAGGTCGGGCGACTACAATGAGCAGTTCTTC. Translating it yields CASSRSGDYNEQFF.

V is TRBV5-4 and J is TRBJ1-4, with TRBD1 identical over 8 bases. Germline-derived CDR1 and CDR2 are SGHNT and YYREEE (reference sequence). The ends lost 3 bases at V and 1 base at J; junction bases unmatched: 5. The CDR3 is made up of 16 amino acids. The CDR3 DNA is TGTGCCAGCAGCTCGGGACAGGTTCGAACTAATGAAAAACTGTTTTTT. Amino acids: CASSSGQVRTNEKLFF.

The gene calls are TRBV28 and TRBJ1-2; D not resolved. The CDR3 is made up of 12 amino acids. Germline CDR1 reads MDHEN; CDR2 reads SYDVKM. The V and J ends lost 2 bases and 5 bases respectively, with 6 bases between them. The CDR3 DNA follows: TGTGCCAGCAGTTTAGCGGAGTATGGCTACACCTTC. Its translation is CASSLAEYGYTF.

DNA of the CDR3: TGTGCCAGCAGTACCCGACAGGGCAATGAAAAACTGTTTTTT. It yields the protein CASSTRQGNEKLFF. The chain combines TRBV9 with TRBJ1-4, with 7 bases aligning to TRBD1. The germline gives CDR1 SGDLS, CDR2 YYNGEE. This CDR3 has 14 residues. V was pared by 5 bases and J by 5 bases, with 6 bases of the junction left unmatched.

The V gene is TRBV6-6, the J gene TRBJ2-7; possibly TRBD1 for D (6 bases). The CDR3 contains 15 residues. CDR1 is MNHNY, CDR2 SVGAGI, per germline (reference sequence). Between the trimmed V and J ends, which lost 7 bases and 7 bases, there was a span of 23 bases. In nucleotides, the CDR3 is TGTGCCAGCAATAAAGGGGGACCCGGGTACGTAGAGCAGTACTTC. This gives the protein CASNKGGPGYVEQYF.

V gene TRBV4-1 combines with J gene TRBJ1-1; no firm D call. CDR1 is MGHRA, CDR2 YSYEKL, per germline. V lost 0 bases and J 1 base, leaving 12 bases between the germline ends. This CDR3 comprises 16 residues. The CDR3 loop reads CASSQESQARNTEAFF. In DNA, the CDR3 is TGCGCCAGCAGCCAAGAATCGCAGGCCAGGAACACTGAAGCTTTCTTT.